Listed here are 28 T cell receptor beta chains from one sample, sequenced in a study of cytomegalovirus exposure and HLA in healthy donors (dated by TCRdb to 2016 to 2017). The library was obtained by the immunoSEQ multiplex PCR assay. A mixture of 60 forward primers for TCR Vbeta segments and 13 reverse primers for TCR Jbeta segments was used in the multiplex PCR. TCRdb carries this immuneACCESS record with in-frame sequences only. Its versions omit some clonotypes, under half of them owing to an unresolved V gene in the studies checked, with the rest unexplained. For this sample the table gives about 150,000 clones, of which roughly 83% were detected only once. The ten largest clones take up roughly 8% of the sample. Sequencing was done on a sample of PBMCs. These receptors were collected from a man aged 30 to 39 in good health and CMV-seropositive.

The V gene is TRBV5-6, the J gene TRBJ1-1; D not certain. The CDR3 sequence is 13 residues long. V lost 1 base, J lost 7 bases, and 11 bases lay in between. Germline V gene data show CDR1 as SGHDT and CDR2 as YYEEEE. In nucleotides, the CDR3 is TGTGCCAGCAGCTTGCGAACTCGCGGTGAAGCTTTCTTT. Residues: CASSLRTRGEAFF.

The chain is built from TRBV4-1 and TRBJ2-5; 10 bases line up with TRBD2. The germline V gene encodes CDR1 MGHRA and CDR2 YSYEKL. Germline trimming cut 3 bases from V and 5 bases from J; bases unmatched to any gene: 9. The CDR3 consists of 16 residues. CDR3 nucleotide sequence: TGCGCCAGCAGCCAGTCTCCAGCGGGGGGGCTGGAGACCCAGTACTTC. This gives the protein CASSQSPAGGLETQYF.

This clone was detected only a few times. The genes are TRBV28 and TRBJ2-5, with 9 positions matching TRBD1. CDR3 size: 16 residues. Losses at the gene ends were 6 bases for V and 0 bases for J; bases not matched to a gene: 8. Germline CDR1 reads MDHEN; CDR2 reads SYDVKM. CDR3 amino acids: CASSYEGTGYQETQYF. The DNA of the CDR3 is TGTGCCAGCAGCTACGAGGGGACAGGGTACCAAGAGACCCAGTACTTC.

This clone was seen more than once but under ten times. This chain uses TRBV21-1 with TRBJ1-6; the table calls TRBD1, which could not be checked here. TRBV21-1 is a recognized pseudogene. The CDR3 extends over 17 amino acids. The CDR3 region is CASSIPFLQGLALPLHF. The DNA of the CDR3 is TGTGCCAGCAGCATCCCCTTTTTACAGGGATTGGCGTTGCCCCTCCACTTT.

This clone was recorded only once. The chain carries TRBV30 and TRBJ2-4; D remains ambiguous. Germline V gene lookup returns CDR1 GTSNPN and CDR2 SVGIG (reference sequence). This CDR3 comprises 14 residues. The V and J ends lost 1 base and 3 bases respectively, with 10 bases between them. Here the CDR3 DNA reads TGTGCCTGGAGTGAAGGTAGGAGCAAAAACATTCAGTACTTC. Translated, it gives CAWSEGRSKNIQYF.

This chain joins TRBV27 and TRBJ1-4; 7 nucleotides match TRBD1. V lost 3 bases and J lost 12; bases outside the gene matches: 7. The CDR3 runs to 13 residues. Germline V gene lookup returns CDR1 MNHEY and CDR2 SMNVEV (reference sequence). CDR3 coding DNA: TGTGCCAGCAGTTTGGCCGACAGGGAGGAACTGTTTTTT. This sequence encodes CASSLADREELFF.

This clone appeared a few times. This rearrangement joins TRBV4-1 to TRBJ2-2, with TRBD2 matching over 8 bases. The CDR3 runs 17 residues. The ends lost 1 base at V and 0 bases at J; junction bases unmatched: 4. Germline CDR1 is MGHRA and CDR2 is YSYEKL. The CDR3: CASSQGLAGPNTGELFF. CDR3 sequence (DNA): TGCGCCAGCAGCCAAGGTCTAGCGGGCCCGAACACCGGGGAGCTGTTTTTT.

Notes on this clone: A read error may account for a junction end that differs from germline. The chain links TRBV2 to TRBJ1-1, with TRBD1 matching over 7 bases. The CDR3 sequence is 15 residues long. Germline CDR1 is SNHLY and CDR2 is FYNNEI. The CDR3 DNA reads as TGTGCCAGCGGTGATCCGGGACAGCTAAACACTGAAGCTTTCTTT. This codes for CASGDPGQLNTEAFF.

On this clone itself: The junction does not match germline at one end; this may be a read error. V gene TRBV6-6 combines with J gene TRBJ1-3; D possibly corresponds to TRBD1 (5 bases). The V gene's germline CDR1 is MNHNY and CDR2 SVGAGI (reference sequence). CDR3 length: 13 amino acids. The CDR3 nucleotides read TGTGCCAGCAGTCCCAGGGAGGGAAACGCCATATATTTT. Protein: CASSPREGNAIYF.

V gene TRBV5-8 combines with J gene TRBJ1-4; the D is unclear. Trimming shortened V by 7 bases and J by 6 bases, and 13 bases separated the two germline ends. The CDR3 has 13 amino acids. CDR1 and CDR2 from the germline V gene are SGHTS and YDEGEE. CDR3 residues: CASSRGGYEKLFF. CDR3 DNA: TGTGCCAGCTCGAGAGGTGGATATGAAAAACTGTTTTTT.

The chain combines TRBV4-1 with TRBJ2-2; the match to TRBD2 covers 9 bases. Germline lookup yields CDR1 MGHRA and CDR2 YSYEKL. The J segment lost 5 bases and the V segment lost 2 bases, leaving 6 bases of the junction unmatched. The CDR3 sequence is 16 residues long. The DNA of the CDR3 is TGCGCCAGCAGCCAAAGAGCAAGCGGGAGGACCGGGGAGCTGTTTTTT. Protein product: CASSQRASGRTGELFF.

This clone was detected a few times. The V and J genes are TRBV7-6 and TRBJ2-3, with TRBD2 identical over 10 bases. The V gene's germline CDR1 is SGHVS and CDR2 FNYEAQ. V shed 5 bases and J 4 bases; nucleotides not matched to a gene: 6. CDR3 length: 15 amino acids. CDR3 in amino acids: CASSLPSGRADTQYF. CDR3 DNA: TGTGCCAGCAGCCTGCCCAGCGGGAGGGCAGATACGCAGTATTTT. The full variable domain, rest sourced from reference TRBV7-6 and TRBJ2-3, is GAGVSQSPRYKVTKRGQDVALRCDPISGHVSLYWYRQALGQGPEFLTYFNYEAQQDKSGLPNDRFSAERPEGSISTLTIQRTEQRDSAMYRCASSLPSGRADTQYFGPGTRLTVL.

DNA for the CDR3: TGTGCCAGCAGCCCCCGGGGGGGGCGCAAGACTGAAGCTTTCTTT. It encodes CASSPRGGRKTEAFF. V usage is TRBV7-9 and J usage is TRBJ1-1, with D maybe TRBD1 (6 bases). V was trimmed by 5 bases and J by 5 bases, leaving 18 bases between them. The CDR3 loop spans 15 amino acids. Germline CDR1 is SEHNR and CDR2 is FQNEAQ (reference sequence).

The chain has TRBV7-2 and TRBJ2-3; no definite D call. V shed 5 bases and J shed 6 bases, with 6 bases lying between them. Per the germline V gene, CDR1 is SGHTA and CDR2 is FQGNSA. CDR3 size: 11 residues. The CDR3 DNA reads as TGTGCCAGCAGCCCTCTCGATACGCAGTATTTT. Amino acid sequence: CASSPLDTQYF.

The chain carries TRBV9 and TRBJ2-7, with a possible D match to TRBD1 (6 bases). Deletions cut 4 bases from V and 0 bases from J, with 11 bases between. Germline CDR1 reads SGDLS; CDR2 reads YYNGEE. The CDR3 sequence is 14 residues long. CDR3 bases: TGTGCCAGCAGCTCCTGGACAGCCTCCTACGAGCAGTACTTC. It encodes CASSSWTASYEQYF.

J is TRBJ2-4 and V is TRBV5-6; a possible D gene is TRBD1 (6 bases). Germline-derived CDR1 and CDR2 are SGHDT and YYEEEE. V gave up 4 bases and J gave up 0 bases, with 14 bases separating them. The CDR3 runs 16 residues. CDR3 nucleotides: TGTGCCAGCAGCGCCGCAGGGGCCTTAGCCAAAAACATTCAGTACTTC. Amino acids: CASSAAGALAKNIQYF. The whole variable domain, remainder taken from reference TRBV5-6 and TRBJ2-4, is DAGVTQSPTHLIKTRGQQVTLRCSPKSGHDTVSWYQQALGQGPQFIFQYYEEEERQRGNFPDRFSGHQFPNYSSELNVNALLLGDSALYLCASSAAGALAKNIQYFGAGTRLSVL.

The chain joins TRBV19 to TRBJ2-5; a possible D gene is TRBD2 (6 bases). CDR3 length: 16 residues. Between the trimmed V and J ends, which lost 1 base and 4 bases, there was a span of 16 bases. Germline lookup yields CDR1 LNHDA and CDR2 SQIVND (reference sequence). CDR3 sequence (DNA): TGTGCCAGTAGTATAGTGTCCGGGGGACGCGGAGAGACCCAGTACTTC. Residues: CASSIVSGGRGETQYF.

This clone was counted only a few times. The chain couples TRBV4-2 to TRBJ2-3; no reliable D call. Between the trimmed V and J ends, which lost 1 base and 1 base, there was a span of 6 bases. CDR1 is LGHNA and CDR2 is YNFKEQ in the germline V gene. There are 14 residues in the CDR3. CDR3 bases: TGTGCCAGCAGCCAAGGCGGCGGCACAGATACGCAGTATTTT. Translation: CASSQGGGTDTQYF.

DNA of the CDR3: TGTGCCAGCAGCGTCAGGGGGACCCTGGACTACACCTTC. Translation: CASSVRGTLDYTF. V usage is TRBV9 and J usage is TRBJ1-2; 7 bases line up with TRBD1. V was clipped by 2 bases and J by 10 bases; unmatched bases: 8. CDR1 is SGDLS, CDR2 YYNGEE, per germline. CDR3 length: 13 amino acids.

The chain is built from TRBV6-5 and TRBJ2-1, with 7 bases aligning to TRBD2. The CDR3 length is 13 residues. J gave up 9 bases and V 2 bases, and 4 bases lay outside the gene matches. Per the germline V gene, CDR1 is MNHEY and CDR2 is SVGAGI. The CDR3, as DNA: TGTGCCAGCAGTTACAGGACTAGAGGTGAGCAGTTCTTC. As protein: CASSYRTRGEQFF.

This chain joins TRBV7-9 and TRBJ1-5; 8 nucleotides agree with TRBD1. CDR3 size: 16 residues. The V gene's germline CDR1 is SEHNR and CDR2 FQNEAQ (reference sequence). The trim removed 6 bases at V and 1 base at J, leaving 8 bases unmatched. Here the CDR3 reads CASSTQGAGSNQPQHF. The CDR3 DNA is TGTGCCAGCAGTACGCAGGGGGCAGGGAGCAATCAGCCCCAGCATTTT.

The rearrangement joins TRBV19 to TRBJ2-1, with 10 bases identical to TRBD2. The germline V gene encodes CDR1 LNHDA and CDR2 SQIVND (reference sequence). Losses at the gene ends were 6 bases for V and 0 bases for J; bases not matched to a gene: 14. This CDR3 has 19 residues. The CDR3 loop is CASSPLGSSGGSSYNEQFF. The CDR3, as DNA: TGTGCCAGTAGCCCCTTGGGGAGTAGCGGGGGGAGCTCCTACAATGAGCAGTTCTTC.

V is TRBV5-5 and J is TRBJ2-3, with a weak D call TRBD1 (6 bases). The germline CDR1 and CDR2 sequences are SGHKS and YYEKEE (reference sequence). This CDR3 spans 16 amino acids. Between the trimmed V and J ends, which lost 0 bases and 0 bases, there was a span of 11 bases. Here the CDR3 reads CASSLGEGTSTDTQYF. For the CDR3, the DNA is TGTGCCAGCAGCTTGGGAGAAGGGACAAGCACAGATACGCAGTATTTT.

This sequence joins TRBV6-5 and TRBJ2-3; 8 positions agree with TRBD2. The CDR3 runs to 14 residues. The junction had 1 base not matched to a gene; V was cut back by 5 bases and J by 0 bases. From germline, CDR1 is MNHEY and CDR2 SVGAGI. CDR3 region: CASSTSGSTDTQYF. The CDR3 region has the DNA TGTGCCAGCAGTACTAGCGGTAGCACAGATACGCAGTATTTT.

Comments on this clone: The identical CDR3 is also encoded by other nucleotide sequences in the sample. This chain connects TRBV19 to TRBJ1-5; a weak D match, TRBD1 (5 bases). The ends were cut back, 3 bases at V and 1 base at J, with 10 bases in the middle. The CDR3 totals 15 residues. Germline-derived CDR1 and CDR2 are LNHDA and SQIVND (reference sequence). CDR3 in DNA: TGTGCCAGTAGTATTCAGGGCTTAAGCAATCAGCCCCAGCATTTT. Protein: CASSIQGLSNQPQHF.

This clone is a singleton in its sample. The rearrangement uses TRBV6-6 and TRBJ1-2; D gene ambiguous. CDR1 is MNHNY and CDR2 is SVGAGI in the germline V gene (reference sequence). This CDR3 spans 12 amino acids. V was cut by 11 bases and J by 4 bases, with 14 bases left in between. In nucleotides, the CDR3 is TGTGCCGCGAGCTTAGAAACCTATGGCTACACCTTC. Translation: CAASLETYGYTF.

The chain combines TRBV18 with TRBJ2-7, with 7 bases aligning to TRBD2. This CDR3 contains 15 residues. The germline gives CDR1 KGHSH, CDR2 LQKENI. With V trimmed by 0 bases and J by 0 bases, 2 bases remained unmatched. CDR3 in amino acids: CASSPPGGSSYEQYF. DNA for the CDR3: TGTGCCAGCTCACCACCGGGAGGGAGCTCCTACGAGCAGTACTTC. Variable domain in full (rest from reference TRBV18 and TRBJ2-7): NAGVMQNPRHLVRRRGQEARLRCSPMKGHSHVYWYRQLPEEGLKFMVYLQKENIIDESGMPKERFSAEFPKEGPSILRIQQVVRGDSAAYFCASSPPGGSSYEQYFGPGTRLTVT.

V usage is TRBV19 and J usage is TRBJ1-5; the D gene is possibly TRBD1 (5 bases). V lost 3 bases to trimming and J lost 2 bases, with 11 bases between them. The V gene's germline CDR1 is LNHDA and CDR2 SQIVND (reference sequence). The CDR3 contains 15 residues. CDR3 sequence reads: CASSMRGGGNQPQHF. The CDR3 DNA reads as TGTGCCAGTAGTATGAGGGGAGGGGGCAATCAGCCCCAGCATTTT.